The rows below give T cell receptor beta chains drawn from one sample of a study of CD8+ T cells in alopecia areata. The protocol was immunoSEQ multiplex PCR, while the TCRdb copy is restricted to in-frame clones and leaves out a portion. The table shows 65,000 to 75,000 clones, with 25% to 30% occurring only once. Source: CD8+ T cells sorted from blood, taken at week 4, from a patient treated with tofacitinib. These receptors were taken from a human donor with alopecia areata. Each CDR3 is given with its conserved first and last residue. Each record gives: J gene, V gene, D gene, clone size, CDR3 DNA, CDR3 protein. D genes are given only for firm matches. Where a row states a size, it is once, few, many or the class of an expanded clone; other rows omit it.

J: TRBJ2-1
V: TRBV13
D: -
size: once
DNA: TGTGCCAGCAGCTTAGGCCCGGGGACGAGCTCCTACAATGAGCAGTTCTTC
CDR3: CASSLGPGTSSYNEQFF

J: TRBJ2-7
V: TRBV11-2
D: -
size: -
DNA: TGTGCCACGACGGTCGTGTTTGCCTACGAGCAGTACTTC
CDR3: CATTVVFAYEQYF

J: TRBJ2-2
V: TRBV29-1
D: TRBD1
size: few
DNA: TGCAGCGTTGCGGGACAGTGGCCCGGGGAGCTGTTTTTT
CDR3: CSVAGQWPGELFF

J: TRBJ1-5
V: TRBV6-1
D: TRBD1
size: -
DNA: TGTGCCAGCAAAGCAGGGGGCGGCAATCAGCCCCAGCATTTT
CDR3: CASKAGGGNQPQHF

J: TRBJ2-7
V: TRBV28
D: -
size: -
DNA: TGTGCCAGCAGTTTATGGCCCCGGGGTGGGGGTTACGCCTACGAGCAGTACTTC
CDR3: CASSLWPRGGGYAYEQYF

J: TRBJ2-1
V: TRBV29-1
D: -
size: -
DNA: TGCAGCGTTGATCCAGACCCTTACAATGAGCAGTTCTTC
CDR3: CSVDPDPYNEQFF

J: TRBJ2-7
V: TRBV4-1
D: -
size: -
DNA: TGCGCCAGCAGCCAAGGGGTTACCAGCTACGAGCAGTACTTC
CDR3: CASSQGVTSYEQYF

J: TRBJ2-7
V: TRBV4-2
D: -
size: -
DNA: TGTGCCAGCTCTCCGCGGGACCAAGGCTCCTACGAGCAGTACTTC
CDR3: CASSPRDQGSYEQYF

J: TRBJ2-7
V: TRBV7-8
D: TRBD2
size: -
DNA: TGTGCCAGCAGCTTATCTAGCGGGAGCTCCTACGAGCAGTACTTC
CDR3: CASSLSSGSSYEQYF

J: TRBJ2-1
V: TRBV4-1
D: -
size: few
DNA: TGCGCCAGCAGCCAAGGGGGGCCGGAGGGGACCTACAATGAGCAGTTCTTC
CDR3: CASSQGGPEGTYNEQFF

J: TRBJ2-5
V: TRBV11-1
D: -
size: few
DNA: TGTGCCAGCAGCTTCCTTGGGACGGTTGAGACCCAGTACTTC
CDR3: CASSFLGTVETQYF

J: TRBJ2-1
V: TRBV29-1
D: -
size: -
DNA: TGCAGCGTTAGGGCGAAGTACAATGAGCAGTTCTTC
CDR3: CSVRAKYNEQFF

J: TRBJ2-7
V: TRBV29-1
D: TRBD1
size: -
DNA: TGCAGCGTTATTAGGACAGGGACCTACGAGCAGTACTTC
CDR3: CSVIRTGTYEQYF

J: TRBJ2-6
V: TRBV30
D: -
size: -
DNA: TGTGCCTGGAGTGTAGGGACGAGGACTACTGGGGCCAACGTCCTGACTTTC
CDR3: CAWSVGTRTTGANVLTF

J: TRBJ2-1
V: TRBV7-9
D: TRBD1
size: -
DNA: TGTGCCAGCGGACTACAGGGGGCCAATGAGCAGTTCTTC
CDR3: CASGLQGANEQFF

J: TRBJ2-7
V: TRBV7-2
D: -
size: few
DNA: TGTGCCAGCAGCCAAGACCCCTACGAGCAGTACTTC
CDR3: CASSQDPYEQYF

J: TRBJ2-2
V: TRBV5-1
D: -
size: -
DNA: TGCGCCAGCAGCCCCGGGGTTTGGGGGAACACCGGGGAGCTGTTTTTT
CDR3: CASSPGVWGNTGELFF

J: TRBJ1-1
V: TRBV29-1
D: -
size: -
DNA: TGCAGCGTGGGGGGGGACATTGAAGCTTTCTTT
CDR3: CSVGGDIEAFF

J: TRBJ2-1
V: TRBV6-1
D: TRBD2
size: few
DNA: TGTGCCAGCAGCCTGACTAGCGGGAGAAAAAATGAGCAGTTCTTC
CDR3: CASSLTSGRKNEQFF

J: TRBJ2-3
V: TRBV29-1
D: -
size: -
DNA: TGCAGCGGAGGACTCCTTATTAGCACAGATACGCAGTATTTT
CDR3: CSGGLLISTDTQYF

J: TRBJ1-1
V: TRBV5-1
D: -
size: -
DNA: TGCGCCAGCAGCACCACGGGGTGGAACACTGAAGCTTTCTTT
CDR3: CASSTTGWNTEAFF

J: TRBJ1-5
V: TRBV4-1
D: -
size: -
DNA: TGCGCCAGCAGCCAATCCCCTGCCCTTGGGAGCAATCAGCCCCAGCATTTT
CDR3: CASSQSPALGSNQPQHF

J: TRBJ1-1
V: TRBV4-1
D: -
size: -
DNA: TGCGCCAGCAGCCAAGTGGCGGAGGGTGAAGCTTTCTTT
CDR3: CASSQVAEGEAFF

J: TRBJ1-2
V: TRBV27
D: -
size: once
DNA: TGTGCCAGCAGTGCCCGGGACGGTTCCTATGGCTACACCTTC
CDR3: CASSARDGSYGYTF

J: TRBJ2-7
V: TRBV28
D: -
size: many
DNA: TGTGCCAGCAGCGTTCCATACTACGAGCAGTACTTC
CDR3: CASSVPYYEQYF

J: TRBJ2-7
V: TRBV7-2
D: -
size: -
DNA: TGTGCCAGCAGCCCAACCGCCTACGGGCTCTACGAGCAGTACTTC
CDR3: CASSPTAYGLYEQYF

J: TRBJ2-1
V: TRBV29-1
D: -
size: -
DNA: TGCAGCGTGACGGGTGAGCAGTTCTTC
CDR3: CSVTGEQFF

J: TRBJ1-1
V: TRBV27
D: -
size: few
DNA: TGTGCCAGCAGTGTCTCTCCGAACACTGAAGCTTTCTTT
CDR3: CASSVSPNTEAFF

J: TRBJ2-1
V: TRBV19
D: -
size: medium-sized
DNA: TGTGCCAGTAGTATGGTAGGGAACCACAATGAGCAGTTCTTC
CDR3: CASSMVGNHNEQFF

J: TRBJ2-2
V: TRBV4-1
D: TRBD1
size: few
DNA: TGCGCCAGCAGCCAGGACAGGTTAGCCGGGGAGCTGTTTTTT
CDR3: CASSQDRLAGELFF

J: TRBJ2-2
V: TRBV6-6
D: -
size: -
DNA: TGTGCCAGCAGTCAGGGACGTTGGGACACCGGGGAGCTGTTTTTT
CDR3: CASSQGRWDTGELFF

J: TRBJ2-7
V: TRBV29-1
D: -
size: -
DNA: TGCAGCGTTGCGGGTGTCGATGCCCACACCCACTACGAGCAGTACTTC
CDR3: CSVAGVDAHTHYEQYF

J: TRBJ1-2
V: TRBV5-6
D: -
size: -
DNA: TGTGCCAGCAGCCAGAGGTCAGGGAACTATGGCTACACCTTC
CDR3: CASSQRSGNYGYTF

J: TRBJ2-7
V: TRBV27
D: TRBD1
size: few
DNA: TGTGCCAGCAGTCCAGGGGGCTACGAGCAGTACTTC
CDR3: CASSPGGYEQYF

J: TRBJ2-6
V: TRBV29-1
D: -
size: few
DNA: TGCAGCGCGCCCCTGGCCAACGTCCTGACTTTC
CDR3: CSAPLANVLTF

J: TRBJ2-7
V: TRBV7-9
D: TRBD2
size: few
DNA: TGTGCCAGCGGCCCCGACGGGAGGGCTTACGAGCAGTACTTC
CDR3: CASGPDGRAYEQYF

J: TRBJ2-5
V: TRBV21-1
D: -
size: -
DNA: TGTGCCAGCAGCAACACAAATTCGCAGGGCTCCCAGTCGGAGACCCAGTACTTC
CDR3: CASSNTNSQGSQSETQYF

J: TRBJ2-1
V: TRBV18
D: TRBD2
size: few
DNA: TGTGCCAGCTCCCCGGCGGGGACTAGCTCCTACAATGAGCAGTTCTTC
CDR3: CASSPAGTSSYNEQFF

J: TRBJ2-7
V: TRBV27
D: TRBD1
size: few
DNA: TGTGCCAGCAGCTCCCTCGGACAGGGGGTGTACGAGCAGTACTTC
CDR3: CASSSLGQGVYEQYF

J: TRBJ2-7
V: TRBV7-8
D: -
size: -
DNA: TGTGCCAGCAGCTTAGAGGGGGGGACCTACGAGCAGTACTTC
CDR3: CASSLEGGTYEQYF

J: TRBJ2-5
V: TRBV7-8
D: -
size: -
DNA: TGTGCCAGCAGCTTAGAGGCGGCCCAAGAGACCCAGTACTTC
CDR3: CASSLEAAQETQYF

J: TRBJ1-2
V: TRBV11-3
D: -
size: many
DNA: TGTGCCAGCAGCCCGTTAGGATACTACGGCTACACCTTC
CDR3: CASSPLGYYGYTF

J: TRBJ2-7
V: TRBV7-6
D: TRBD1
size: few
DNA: TGTGCCAGCAGCTTGGGACAGGGTATTGGGTACGAGCAGTACTTC
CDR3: CASSLGQGIGYEQYF

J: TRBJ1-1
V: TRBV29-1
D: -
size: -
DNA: TGCAGCGTCCTCCCTGAAGGGAAAGGCGGAACTGAAGCTTTCTTT
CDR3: CSVLPEGKGGTEAFF

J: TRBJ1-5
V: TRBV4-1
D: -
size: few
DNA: TGCGCCAGCAGCCCCAGGGAGGTGGGTAATCAGCCCCAGCATTTT
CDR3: CASSPREVGNQPQHF